Listed below are T cell receptor beta chains from one sample, sequenced in a study of human T cells and chemical hapten exposure. TCRdb redid the calling of the RACE reads with MiXCR, one entry per CDR3 protein. The sample lists some 350,000 distinct CDR3 sequences; 6% to 7% were seen once. The sequencing used whole blood, collected in connection with sensitization to the hapten diphenylcyclopropenone (DPC). These receptors were collected from a woman between 18 and 29 years old with alopecia areata. Some clones in this sample may be carry-over from other donors' samples. Both conserved end residues are part of each CDR3. The D gene is left open where the match is weak. Clone size appears in some rows only: once, few, many, or a class for an expanded clone.

CDR3 protein	CDR3 DNA	V gene	J gene	D gene	clone size
CASSFRTDNSPLHF	TGCGCCAGCAGCTTTAGGACAGATAATTCACCCCTCCACTTT	TRBV5-1	TRBJ1-6	-	-
CASSFGGRPTDTQYF	TGCGCCAGCAGCTTCGGAGGACGGCCCACAGATACGCAGTATTTT	TRBV5-1	TRBJ2-3	-	many
CASSQDMDGHETQYF	TGTGCCAGCAGCCAAGATATGGACGGACACGAGACCCAGTACTTC	TRBV3-1	TRBJ2-5	-	-
CASSQERWAYEQYF	TGTGCCAGCAGCCAAGAGAGATGGGCCTACGAGCAGTACTTC	TRBV3-1	TRBJ2-7	-	-
CATSDLFGGPNTGELFF	TGTGCCACCAGTGATTTGTTCGGGGGACCGAACACCGGGGAGCTGTTTTTT	TRBV24-1	TRBJ2-2	-	-
CASSRNRDGDTQYF	TGTGCCAGCAGCCGCAACAGGGACGGGGATACGCAGTATTTT	TRBV7-2	TRBJ2-3	-	-
CASSLAQDTQYF	TGTGCCAGCAGTTTAGCCCAAGATACGCAGTATTTT	TRBV12-3/TRBV12-4	TRBJ2-3	-	-
CASSQGLAGRKQETQYF	TGTGCCAGCAGCCAAGGACTAGCGGGGAGAAAGCAAGAGACCCAGTACTTC	TRBV3-1	TRBJ2-5	TRBD2	-
CASSHLEAHEQYF	TGTGCCAGCAGTCACCTAGAAGCCCACGAGCAGTACTTC	TRBV6-2/TRBV6-3	TRBJ2-7	-	many
CASGNFEVNTEAFF	TGCGCCAGCGGAAATTTTGAGGTTAACACTGAAGCTTTCTTT	TRBV5-1	TRBJ1-1	-	-
CASSEMDTQYF	TGTGCCAGCAGTGAAATGGATACGCAGTATTTT	TRBV2	TRBJ2-3	-	few
CASSIAGGATEAFF	TGTGCCAGCAGCATAGCAGGGGGAGCAACTGAAGCTTTCTTT	TRBV12-3/TRBV12-4	TRBJ1-1	TRBD1	many
CASSTRTGAGAEAFF	TGTGCCAGCAGCACTAGAACAGGGGCAGGGGCTGAAGCTTTCTTT	TRBV21-1	TRBJ1-1	-	many
CASSPPRVLAGGADTQYF	TGTGCCAGCAGCCCCCCGAGGGTGCTAGCGGGGGGTGCAGATACGCAGTATTTT	TRBV7-2	TRBJ2-3	TRBD2	many
CASSLSGMNTEAFF	TGTGCCAGCAGCTTATCGGGAATGAACACTGAAGCTTTCTTT	TRBV7-2	TRBJ1-1	-	-
CASSYGLAGGPGEQYF	TGTGCCAGCAGTTACGGACTAGCGGGGGGGCCCGGGGAGCAGTACTTC	TRBV6-5	TRBJ2-7	TRBD2	many
CASSFLASSYEQYF	TGTGCCAGCAGCTTTTTGGCGAGCTCCTACGAGCAGTACTTC	TRBV5-4	TRBJ2-7	-	few
CASSQNRPGTVTYEQYF	TGCGCCAGCAGCCAAAATAGACCCGGGACAGTCACCTACGAGCAGTACTTC	TRBV4-3	TRBJ2-7	TRBD1	few
CATSITRQGRYTGELFF	TGTGCCACCAGCATAACTCGACAGGGGCGGTATACCGGGGAGCTGTTTTTT	TRBV15	TRBJ2-2	TRBD1	-
CASNTQGTDGELFF	TGCGCCAGCAACACACAGGGAACGGACGGGGAGCTGTTTTTT	TRBV10-2	TRBJ2-2	-	many
CASRTWRGVYNEQFF	TGTGCCAGCAGGACCTGGAGGGGAGTCTACAATGAGCAGTTCTTC	TRBV12-3/TRBV12-4	TRBJ2-1	-	-
CASSLHNRGPNTIYF	TGTGCCAGCAGTTTACACAACAGGGGGCCGAACACCATATATTTT	TRBV6-5	TRBJ1-3	TRBD1	-
CASRRGQGDGYTF	TGTGCCAGCAGGAGAGGACAGGGAGATGGCTACACCTTC	TRBV12-3/TRBV12-4	TRBJ1-2	TRBD1	many
CASTRLTSGGDNEQFF	TGTGCCAGCACCCGACTGACTAGCGGGGGAGATAATGAGCAGTTCTTC	TRBV27	TRBJ2-1	TRBD2	-
CASSQPGHVEQFF	TGTGCCAGCAGCCAACCGGGTCACGTTGAGCAGTTCTTC	TRBV13	TRBJ2-1	-	-
CASSFGISGRLSEKLFF	TGTGCCAGCAGTTTTGGTATTTCCGGGAGGTTATCTGAAAAACTGTTTTTT	TRBV27	TRBJ1-4	-	few
CASSPRTLQGGNEQYF	TGTGCCAGCAGTCCTAGAACCTTACAGGGGGGCAACGAGCAGTACTTC	TRBV6-6	TRBJ2-7	TRBD1	few